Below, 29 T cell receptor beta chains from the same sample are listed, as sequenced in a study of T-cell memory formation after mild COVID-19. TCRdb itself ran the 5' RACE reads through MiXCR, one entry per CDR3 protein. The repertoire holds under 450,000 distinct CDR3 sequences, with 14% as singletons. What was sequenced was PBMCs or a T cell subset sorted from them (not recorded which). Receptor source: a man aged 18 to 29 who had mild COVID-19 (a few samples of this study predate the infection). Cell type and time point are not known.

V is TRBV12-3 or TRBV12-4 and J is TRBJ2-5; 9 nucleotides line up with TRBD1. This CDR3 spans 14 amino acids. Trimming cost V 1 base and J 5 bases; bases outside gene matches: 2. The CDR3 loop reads CASSLVGQGETQYF. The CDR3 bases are TGTGCCAGCAGTTTAGTGGGACAGGGTGAGACCCAGTACTTC.

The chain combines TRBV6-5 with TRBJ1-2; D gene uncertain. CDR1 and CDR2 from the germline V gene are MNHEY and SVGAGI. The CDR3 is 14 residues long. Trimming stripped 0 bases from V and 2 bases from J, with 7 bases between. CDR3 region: CASSYSVQNYGYTF. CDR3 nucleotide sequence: TGTGCCAGCAGTTACTCGGTACAGAACTATGGCTACACCTTC.

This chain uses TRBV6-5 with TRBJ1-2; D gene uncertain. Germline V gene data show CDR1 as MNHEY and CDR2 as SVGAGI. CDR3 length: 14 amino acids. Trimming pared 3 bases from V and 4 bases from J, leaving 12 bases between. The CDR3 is CASSYRAESYGYTF. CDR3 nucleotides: TGTGCCAGCAGTTATCGAGCAGAGAGCTATGGCTACACCTTC.

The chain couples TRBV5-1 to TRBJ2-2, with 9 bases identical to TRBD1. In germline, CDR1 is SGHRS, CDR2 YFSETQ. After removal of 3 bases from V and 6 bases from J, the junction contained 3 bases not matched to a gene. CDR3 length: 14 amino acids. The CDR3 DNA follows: TGCGCCAGCAGCTGGGGGACAGGGCCCGGGGAGCTGTTTTTT. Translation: CASSWGTGPGELFF.

The CDR3, as DNA: TGTGCCAGCAGCTTAGTATCGGGGGCCGATGGCTACACCTTC. Amino acids: CASSLVSGADGYTF. The chain is built from TRBV7-9 and TRBJ1-2, with a tentative D call TRBD1 (6 bases). With 1 base removed from V and 6 bases from J, the gap between germline ends came to 12 bases. The CDR3 length is 14 residues. Germline V lookup: CDR1 SEHNR, CDR2 FQNEAQ (reference sequence). Supplemented by reference TRBV7-9 and TRBJ1-2, the full variable domain reads DTGVSQNPRHKITKRGQNVTFRCDPISEHNRLYWYRQTLGQGPEFLTYFQNEAQLEKSRLLSDRFSAERPKGSFSTLEIQRTEQGDSAMYLCASSLVSGADGYTFGSGTRLTVV.

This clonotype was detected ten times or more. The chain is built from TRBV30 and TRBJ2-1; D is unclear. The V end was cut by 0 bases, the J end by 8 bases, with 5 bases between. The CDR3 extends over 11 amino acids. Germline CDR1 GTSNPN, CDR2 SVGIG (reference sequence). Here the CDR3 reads CAWSVFHEQFF. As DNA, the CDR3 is TGTGCCTGGAGTGTGTTCCATGAGCAGTTCTTC. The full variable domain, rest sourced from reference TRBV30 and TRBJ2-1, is SQTIHQWPATLVQPVGSPLSLECTVEGTSNPNLYWYRQAAGRGLQLLFYSVGIGQISSEVPQNLSASRPQDRQFILSSKKLLLSDSGFYLCAWSVFHEQFFGPGTRLTVL.

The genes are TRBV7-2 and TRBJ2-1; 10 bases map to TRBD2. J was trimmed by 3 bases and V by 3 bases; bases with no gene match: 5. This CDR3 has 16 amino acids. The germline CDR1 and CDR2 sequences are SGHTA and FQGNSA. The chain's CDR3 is CASSFFKRGGYNEQFF. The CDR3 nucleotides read TGTGCCAGCAGCTTTTTCAAGCGGGGGGGCTACAATGAGCAGTTCTTC.

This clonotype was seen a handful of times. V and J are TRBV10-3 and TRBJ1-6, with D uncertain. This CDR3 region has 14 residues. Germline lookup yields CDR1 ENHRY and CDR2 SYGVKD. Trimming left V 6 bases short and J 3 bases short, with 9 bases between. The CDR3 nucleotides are TGTGCCATCAGGGCCGACATCTATAATTCACCCCTCCACTTT. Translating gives CAIRADIYNSPLHF.

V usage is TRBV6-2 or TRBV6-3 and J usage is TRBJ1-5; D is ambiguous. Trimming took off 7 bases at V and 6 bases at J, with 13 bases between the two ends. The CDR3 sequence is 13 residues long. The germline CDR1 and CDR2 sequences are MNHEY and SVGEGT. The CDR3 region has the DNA TGTGCCAGCAAGGCAGGAGATGGTCAGCCCCAGCATTTT. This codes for CASKAGDGQPQHF.

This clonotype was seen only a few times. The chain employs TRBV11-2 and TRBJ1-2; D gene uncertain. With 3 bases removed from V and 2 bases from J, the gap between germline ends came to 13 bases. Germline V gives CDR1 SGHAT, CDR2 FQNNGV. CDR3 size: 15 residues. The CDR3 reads CASSLVATGNYGYTF. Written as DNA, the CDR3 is TGTGCCAGCAGCTTGGTAGCTACGGGAAACTATGGCTACACCTTC.

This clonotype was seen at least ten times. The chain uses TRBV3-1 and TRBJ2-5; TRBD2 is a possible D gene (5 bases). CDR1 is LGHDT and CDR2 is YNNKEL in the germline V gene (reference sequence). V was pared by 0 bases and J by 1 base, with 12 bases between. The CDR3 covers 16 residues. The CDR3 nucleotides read TGTGCCAGCAGCCAAGAAGGAGGCGGGCTCCAAGAGACCCAGTACTTC. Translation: CASSQEGGGLQETQYF.

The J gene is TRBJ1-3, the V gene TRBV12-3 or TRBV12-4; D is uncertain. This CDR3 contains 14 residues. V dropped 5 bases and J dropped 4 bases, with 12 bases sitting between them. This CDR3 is CASSIQLQGNTIYF. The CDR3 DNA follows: TGTGCCAGCAGTATCCAATTACAGGGAAACACCATATATTTT.

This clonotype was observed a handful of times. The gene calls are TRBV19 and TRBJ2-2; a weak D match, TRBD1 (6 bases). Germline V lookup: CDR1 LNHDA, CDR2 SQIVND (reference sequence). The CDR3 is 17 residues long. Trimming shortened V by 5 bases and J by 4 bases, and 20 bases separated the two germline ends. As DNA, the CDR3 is TGTGCCAGTAGTTTACAGGGAAGTCGGCGCCCCACCGGGGAGCTGTTTTTT. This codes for CASSLQGSRRPTGELFF.

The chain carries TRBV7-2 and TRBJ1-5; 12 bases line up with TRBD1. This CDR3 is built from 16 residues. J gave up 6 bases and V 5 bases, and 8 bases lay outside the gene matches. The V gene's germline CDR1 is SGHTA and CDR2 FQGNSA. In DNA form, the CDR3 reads TGTGCCAGCAGCGACCGGGACAGGGGGCTGTTTCAGCCCCAGCATTTT. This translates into CASSDRDRGLFQPQHF.

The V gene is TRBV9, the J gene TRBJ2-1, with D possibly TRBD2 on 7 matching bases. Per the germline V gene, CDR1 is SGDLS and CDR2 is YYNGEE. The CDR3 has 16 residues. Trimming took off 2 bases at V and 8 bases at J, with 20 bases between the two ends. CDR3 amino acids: CASSVGGGPLGDEQFF. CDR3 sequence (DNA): TGTGCCAGCAGCGTTGGCGGGGGCCCCCTGGGGGATGAGCAGTTCTTC.

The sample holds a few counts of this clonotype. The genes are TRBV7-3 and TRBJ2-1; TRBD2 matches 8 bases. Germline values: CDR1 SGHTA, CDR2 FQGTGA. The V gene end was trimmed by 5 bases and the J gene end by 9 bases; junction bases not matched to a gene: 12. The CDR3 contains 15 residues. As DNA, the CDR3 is TGTGCCAGCAGCGAAGCCGGGGGGGCTTACGGTGAGCAGTTCTTC. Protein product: CASSEAGGAYGEQFF.

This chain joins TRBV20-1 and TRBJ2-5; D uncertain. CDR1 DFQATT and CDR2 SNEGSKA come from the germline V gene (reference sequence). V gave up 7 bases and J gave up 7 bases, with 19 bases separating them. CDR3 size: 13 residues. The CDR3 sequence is CSVRGRIGGTQYF. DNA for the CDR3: TGCAGTGTCAGAGGAAGAATTGGCGGGACCCAGTACTTC.

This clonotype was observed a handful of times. The DNA for the CDR3 is TGTGCCAGCAGCTCCACGAGAGCGGGGGGGTCGGGTCAGCAGTATTTT. Residues: CASSSTRAGGSGQQYF. The chain is built from TRBV7-3 and TRBJ2-3; 10 bases map to TRBD2. Germline trimming cut 4 bases from V and 11 bases from J; bases unmatched to any gene: 15. Germline-derived CDR1 and CDR2 are SGHTA and FQGTGA. This CDR3 region has 16 residues. Complete variable domain (other parts from reference TRBV7-3 and TRBJ2-3): GAGVSQTPSNKVTEKGKYVELRCDPISGHTALYWYRQSLGQGPEFLIYFQGTGAADDSGLPNDRFFAVRPEGSVSTLKIQRTERGDSAVYLCASSSTRAGGSGQQYFGPGTRLTVL.

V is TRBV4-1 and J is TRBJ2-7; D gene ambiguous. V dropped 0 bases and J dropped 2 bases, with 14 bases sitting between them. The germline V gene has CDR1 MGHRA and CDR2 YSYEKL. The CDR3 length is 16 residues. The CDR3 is CASSQEGKGKAYEQYV. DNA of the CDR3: TGCGCCAGCAGCCAAGAGGGGAAGGGAAAGGCCTACGAGCAGTACGTC.

The DNA of the CDR3 is TGTGCCAGCAGCTTTGACAGCGCTAGCACAGATACGCAGTATTTT. Protein product: CASSFDSASTDTQYF. The chain combines TRBV7-3 with TRBJ2-3, with D perhaps TRBD1 (5 bases). The ends were cut back, 3 bases at V and 0 bases at J, with 10 bases in the middle. This CDR3 comprises 15 residues. From germline, CDR1 is SGHTA and CDR2 FQGTGA.

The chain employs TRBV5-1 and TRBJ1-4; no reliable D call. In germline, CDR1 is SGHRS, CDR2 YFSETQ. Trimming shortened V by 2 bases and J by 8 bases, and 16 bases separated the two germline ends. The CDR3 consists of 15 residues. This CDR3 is CASSFKDPQREKLFF. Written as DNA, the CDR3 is TGCGCCAGCAGCTTTAAGGACCCTCAGAGGGAAAAACTGTTTTTT.

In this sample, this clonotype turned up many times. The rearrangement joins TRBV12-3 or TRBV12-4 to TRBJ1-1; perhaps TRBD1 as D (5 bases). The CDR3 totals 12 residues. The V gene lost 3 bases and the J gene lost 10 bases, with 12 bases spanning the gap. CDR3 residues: CASSLGPLAAFF. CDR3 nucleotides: TGTGCCAGCAGTTTGGGACCCCTGGCAGCTTTCTTT.

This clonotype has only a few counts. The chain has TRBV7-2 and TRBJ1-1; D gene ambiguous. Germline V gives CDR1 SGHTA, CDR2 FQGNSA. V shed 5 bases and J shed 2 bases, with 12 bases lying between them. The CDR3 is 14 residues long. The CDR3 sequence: CASSQQGLNTEAFF. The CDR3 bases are TGTGCCAGCAGCCAACAAGGGCTTAACACTGAAGCTTTCTTT.

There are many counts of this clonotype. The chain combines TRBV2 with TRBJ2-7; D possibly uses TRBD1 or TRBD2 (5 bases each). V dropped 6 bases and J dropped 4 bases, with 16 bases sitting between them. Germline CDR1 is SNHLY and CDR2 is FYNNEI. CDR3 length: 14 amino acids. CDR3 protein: CASRGVEAKYEQYV. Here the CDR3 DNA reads TGTGCCAGCAGGGGGGTCGAAGCCAAATACGAGCAGTACGTC.

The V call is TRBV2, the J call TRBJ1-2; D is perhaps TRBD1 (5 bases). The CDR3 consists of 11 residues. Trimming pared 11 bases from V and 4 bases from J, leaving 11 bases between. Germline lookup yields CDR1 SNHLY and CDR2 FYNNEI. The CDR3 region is CARVQGYGYTF. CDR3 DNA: TGTGCCCGCGTCCAGGGCTATGGCTACACCTTC.

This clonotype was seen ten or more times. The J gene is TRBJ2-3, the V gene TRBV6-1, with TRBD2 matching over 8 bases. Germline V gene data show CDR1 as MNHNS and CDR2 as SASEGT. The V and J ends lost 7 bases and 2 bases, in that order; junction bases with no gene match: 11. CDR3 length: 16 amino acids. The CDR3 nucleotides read TGTGCCAGCACCATCGGCTTAGCGGGGCCCACAGATACGCAGTATTTT. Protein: CASTIGLAGPTDTQYF.

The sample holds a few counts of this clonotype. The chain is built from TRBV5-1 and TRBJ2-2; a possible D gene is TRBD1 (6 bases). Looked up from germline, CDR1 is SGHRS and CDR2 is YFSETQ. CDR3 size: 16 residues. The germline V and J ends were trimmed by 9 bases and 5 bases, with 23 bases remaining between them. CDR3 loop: CANTIRWGLRTGELFF. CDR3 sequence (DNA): TGCGCCAACACCATCAGGTGGGGGCTGCGGACCGGGGAGCTGTTTTTT.

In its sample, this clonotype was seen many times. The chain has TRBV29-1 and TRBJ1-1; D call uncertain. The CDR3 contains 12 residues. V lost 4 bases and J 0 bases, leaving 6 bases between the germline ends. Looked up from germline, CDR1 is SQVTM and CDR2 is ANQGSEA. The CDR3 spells CSVAPMNTEAFF. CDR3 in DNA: TGCAGCGTTGCCCCCATGAACACTGAAGCTTTCTTT.

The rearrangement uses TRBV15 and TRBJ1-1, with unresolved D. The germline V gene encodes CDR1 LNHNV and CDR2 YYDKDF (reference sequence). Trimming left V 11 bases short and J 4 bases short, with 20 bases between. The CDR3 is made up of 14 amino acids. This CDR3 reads CAARLARGSTEAFF. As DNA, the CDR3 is TGTGCCGCCCGACTTGCACGCGGCAGCACTGAAGCTTTCTTT.